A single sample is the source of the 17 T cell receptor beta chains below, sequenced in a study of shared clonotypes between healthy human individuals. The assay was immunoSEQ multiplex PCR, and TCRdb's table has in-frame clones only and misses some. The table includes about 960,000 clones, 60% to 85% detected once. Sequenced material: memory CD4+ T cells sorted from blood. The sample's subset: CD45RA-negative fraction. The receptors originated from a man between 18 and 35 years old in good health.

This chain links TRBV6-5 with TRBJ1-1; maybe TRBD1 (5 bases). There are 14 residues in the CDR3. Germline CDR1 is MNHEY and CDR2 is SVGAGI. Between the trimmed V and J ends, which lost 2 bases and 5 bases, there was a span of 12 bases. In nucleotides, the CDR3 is TGTGCCAGCAGTTACGGGGGAAGTGGGACTGAAGCTTTCTTT. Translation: CASSYGGSGTEAFF.

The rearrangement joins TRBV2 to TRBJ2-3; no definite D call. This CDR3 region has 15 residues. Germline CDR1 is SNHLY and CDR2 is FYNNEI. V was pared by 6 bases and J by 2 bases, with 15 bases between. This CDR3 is CASRGTGRLTDTQYF. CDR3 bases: TGTGCCAGCAGGGGCACGGGTCGCCTCACAGATACGCAGTATTTT.

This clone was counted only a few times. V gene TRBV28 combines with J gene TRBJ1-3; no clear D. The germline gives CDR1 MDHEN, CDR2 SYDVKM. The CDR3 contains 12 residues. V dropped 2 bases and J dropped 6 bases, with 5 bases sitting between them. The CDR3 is CASSLRANTIYF. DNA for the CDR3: TGTGCCAGCAGTTTAAGGGCAAACACCATATATTTT.

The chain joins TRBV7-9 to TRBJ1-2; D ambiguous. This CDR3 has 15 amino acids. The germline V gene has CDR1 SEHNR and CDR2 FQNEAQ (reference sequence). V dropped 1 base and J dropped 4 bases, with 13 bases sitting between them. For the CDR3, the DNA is TGTGCCAGCAGCTTAGATTTCGGGCAGGCCTATGGCTACACCTTC. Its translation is CASSLDFGQAYGYTF.

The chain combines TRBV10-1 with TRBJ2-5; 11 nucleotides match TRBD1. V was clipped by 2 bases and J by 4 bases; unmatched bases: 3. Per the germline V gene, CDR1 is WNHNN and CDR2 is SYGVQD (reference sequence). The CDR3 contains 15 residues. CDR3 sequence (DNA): TGCGCCAGCAGTGAGGGGGGACAGGGGGGAGAGACCCAGTACTTC. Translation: CASSEGGQGGETQYF.

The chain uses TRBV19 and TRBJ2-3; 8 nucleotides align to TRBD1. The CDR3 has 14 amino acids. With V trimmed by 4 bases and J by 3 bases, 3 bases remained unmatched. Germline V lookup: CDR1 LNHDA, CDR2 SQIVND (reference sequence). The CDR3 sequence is CASSSQGATDTQYF. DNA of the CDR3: TGTGCCAGTAGTAGCCAGGGGGCAACAGATACGCAGTATTTT.

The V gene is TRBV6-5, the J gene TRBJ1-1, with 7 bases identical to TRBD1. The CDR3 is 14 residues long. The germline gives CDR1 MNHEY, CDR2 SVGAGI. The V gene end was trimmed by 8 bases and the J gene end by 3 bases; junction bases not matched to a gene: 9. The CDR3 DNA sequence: TGTGCCAGCCGACCCTACAGGGGAGACACTGAAGCTTTCTTT. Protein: CASRPYRGDTEAFF.

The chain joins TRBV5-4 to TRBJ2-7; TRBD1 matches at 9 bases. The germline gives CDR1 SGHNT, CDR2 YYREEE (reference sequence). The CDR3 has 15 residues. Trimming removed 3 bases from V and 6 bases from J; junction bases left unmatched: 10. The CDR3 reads CASSSSRDRVAEQYF. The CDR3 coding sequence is TGTGCCAGCAGCTCCTCACGGGACAGGGTAGCCGAGCAGTACTTC. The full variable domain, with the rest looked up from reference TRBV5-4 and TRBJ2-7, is ETGVTQSPTHLIKTRGQQVTLRCSSQSGHNTVSWYQQALGQGPQFIFQYYREEENGRGNFPPRFSGLQFPNYSSELNVNALELDDSALYLCASSSSRDRVAEQYFGPGTRLTVT.

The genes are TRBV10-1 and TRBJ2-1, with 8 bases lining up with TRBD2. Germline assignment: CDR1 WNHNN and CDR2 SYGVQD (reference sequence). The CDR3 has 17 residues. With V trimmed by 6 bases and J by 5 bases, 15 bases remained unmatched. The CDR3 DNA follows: TGCGCCAGCAGGACCCAGACCCGGACTAGCAAAGACAATGAGCAGTTCTTC. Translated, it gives CASRTQTRTSKDNEQFF.

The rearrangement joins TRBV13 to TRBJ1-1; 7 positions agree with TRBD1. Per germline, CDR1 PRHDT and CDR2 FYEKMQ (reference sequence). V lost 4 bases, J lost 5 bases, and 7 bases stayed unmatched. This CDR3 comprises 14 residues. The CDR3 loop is CASSSPTGETEAFF. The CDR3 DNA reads TGTGCCAGCAGCTCCCCTACAGGGGAGACTGAAGCTTTCTTT.

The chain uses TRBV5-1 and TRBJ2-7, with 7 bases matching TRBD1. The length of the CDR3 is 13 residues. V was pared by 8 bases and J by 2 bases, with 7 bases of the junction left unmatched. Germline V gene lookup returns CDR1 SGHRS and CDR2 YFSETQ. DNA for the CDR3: TGCGCCAGTACACAGGGGTCTGCCTACGAGCAGTACTTC. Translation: CASTQGSAYEQYF.

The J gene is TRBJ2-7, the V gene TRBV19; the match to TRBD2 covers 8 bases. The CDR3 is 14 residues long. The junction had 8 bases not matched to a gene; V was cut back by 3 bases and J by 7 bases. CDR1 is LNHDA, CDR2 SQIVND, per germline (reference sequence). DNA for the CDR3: TGTGCCAGTAGTATCCAAGCGGGAGTCGGGGAGCAGTACTTC. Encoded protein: CASSIQAGVGEQYF.

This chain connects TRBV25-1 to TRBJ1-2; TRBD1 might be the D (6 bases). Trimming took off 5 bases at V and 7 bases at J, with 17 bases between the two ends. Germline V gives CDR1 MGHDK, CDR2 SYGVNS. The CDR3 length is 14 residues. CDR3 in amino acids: CASSSAVWGAGYTF. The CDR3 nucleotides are TGTGCCAGCAGTTCCGCAGTCTGGGGGGCTGGCTACACCTTC.

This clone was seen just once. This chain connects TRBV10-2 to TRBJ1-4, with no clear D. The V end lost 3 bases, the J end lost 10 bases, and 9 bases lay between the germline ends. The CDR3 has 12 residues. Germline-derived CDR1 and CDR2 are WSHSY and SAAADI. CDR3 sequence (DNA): TGCGCCAGCAGTGAACTGCCCGGAAAACTGTTTTTT. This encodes CASSELPGKLFF.

The CDR3 here is CASIYDRGPTEAFF. The CDR3 DNA is TGTGCCAGCATCTACGACAGGGGGCCAACTGAAGCTTTCTTT. The chain carries TRBV5-6 and TRBJ1-1; 10 bases line up with TRBD1. The V gene end was trimmed by 6 bases and the J gene end by 5 bases; junction bases not matched to a gene: 7. The CDR3 is 14 residues long. Germline CDR1 SGHDT, CDR2 YYEEEE.

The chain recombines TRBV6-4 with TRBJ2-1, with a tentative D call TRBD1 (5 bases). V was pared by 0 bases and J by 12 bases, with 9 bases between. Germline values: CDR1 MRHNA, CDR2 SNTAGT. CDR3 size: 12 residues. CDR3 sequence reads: CASSDSRRGQFF. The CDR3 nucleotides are TGTGCCAGCAGTGACTCGAGAAGGGGGCAGTTCTTC.

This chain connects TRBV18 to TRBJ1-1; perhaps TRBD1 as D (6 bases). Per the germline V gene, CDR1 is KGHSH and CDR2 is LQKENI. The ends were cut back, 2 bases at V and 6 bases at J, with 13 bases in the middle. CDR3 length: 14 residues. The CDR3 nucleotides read TGTGCCAGCTCACCAACCGGGGGCGGTTCTGAAGCTTTCTTT. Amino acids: CASSPTGGGSEAFF.